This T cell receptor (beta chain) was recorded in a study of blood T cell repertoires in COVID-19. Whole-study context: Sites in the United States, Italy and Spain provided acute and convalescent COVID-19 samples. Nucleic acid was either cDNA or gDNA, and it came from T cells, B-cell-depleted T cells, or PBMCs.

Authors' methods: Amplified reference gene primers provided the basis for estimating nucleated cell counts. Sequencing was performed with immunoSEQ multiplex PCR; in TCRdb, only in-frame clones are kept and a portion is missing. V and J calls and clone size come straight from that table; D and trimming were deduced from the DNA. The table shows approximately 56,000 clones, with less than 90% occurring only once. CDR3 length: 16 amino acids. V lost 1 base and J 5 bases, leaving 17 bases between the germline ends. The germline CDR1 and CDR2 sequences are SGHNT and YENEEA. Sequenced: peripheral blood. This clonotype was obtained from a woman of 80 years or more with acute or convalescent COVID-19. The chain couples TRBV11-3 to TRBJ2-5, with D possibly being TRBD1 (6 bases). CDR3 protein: CASSLAGGSGVETQYF. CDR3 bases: TGTGCCAGCAGCTTAGCTGGGGGTTCAGGGGTGGAGACCCAGTACTTC.